This T cell receptor beta chain was obtained from a study of blood T cell repertoires in COVID-19. Authors' analysis steps: Using reference gene primer amplification, nucleated cell counts were estimated. The repertoire was sequenced with immunoSEQ multiplex PCR; TCRdb's copy has only in-frame clones and lacks some. That table furnishes V, J and clone size, whereas the DNA furnished D and trimming. This sample carries about 240,000 clones, approximately 85% of them seen once, and the ten largest clones take about 0.74%. V lost 5 bases and J 2 bases, leaving 9 bases between the germline ends. The CDR3 runs 13 residues. Germline V CDR1 and CDR2: SGHNT, YENEEA.

This sequence was found in a woman aged 30 to 39 with acute or convalescent COVID-19. Input material: peripheral blood. V and J are TRBV11-3 and TRBJ1-1; D uncertain. The CDR3 region has the DNA TGTGCCAGCAGCGTTGAACACAACACTGAAGCTTTCTTT. Protein: CASSVEHNTEAFF.